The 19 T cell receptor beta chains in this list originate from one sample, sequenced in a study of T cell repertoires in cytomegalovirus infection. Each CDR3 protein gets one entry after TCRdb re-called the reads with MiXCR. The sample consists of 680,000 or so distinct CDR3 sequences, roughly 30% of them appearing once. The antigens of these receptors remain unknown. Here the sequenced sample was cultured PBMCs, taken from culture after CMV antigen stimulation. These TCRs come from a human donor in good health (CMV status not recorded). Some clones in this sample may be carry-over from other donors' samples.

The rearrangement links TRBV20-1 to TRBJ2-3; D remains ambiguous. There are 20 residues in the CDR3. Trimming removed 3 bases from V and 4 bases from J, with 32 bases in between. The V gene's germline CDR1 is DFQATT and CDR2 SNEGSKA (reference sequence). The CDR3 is CSARSSRRGPNMPPADTQYF. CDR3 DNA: TGCAGTGCTAGGAGCAGCCGTAGAGGACCAAATATGCCGCCGGCAGATACGCAGTATTTT.

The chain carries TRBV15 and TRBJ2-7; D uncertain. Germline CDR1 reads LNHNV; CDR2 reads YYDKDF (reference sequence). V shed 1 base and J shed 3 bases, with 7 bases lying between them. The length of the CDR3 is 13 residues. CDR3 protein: CATSRGARYEQYF. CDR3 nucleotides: TGTGCCACCAGCAGAGGGGCCCGCTACGAGCAGTACTTC.

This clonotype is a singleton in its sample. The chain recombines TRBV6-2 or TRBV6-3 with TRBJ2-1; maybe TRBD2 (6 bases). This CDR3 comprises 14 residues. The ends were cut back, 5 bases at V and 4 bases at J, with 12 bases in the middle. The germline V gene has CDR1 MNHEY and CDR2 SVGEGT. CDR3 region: CASSLRLEYNEQFF. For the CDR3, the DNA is TGTGCCAGCAGTCTCCGACTAGAGTACAATGAGCAGTTCTTC.

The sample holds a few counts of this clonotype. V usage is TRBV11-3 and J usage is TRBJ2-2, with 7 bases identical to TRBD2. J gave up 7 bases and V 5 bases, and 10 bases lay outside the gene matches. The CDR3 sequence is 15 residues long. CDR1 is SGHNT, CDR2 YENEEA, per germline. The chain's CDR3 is CASSAGLVPGGELFF. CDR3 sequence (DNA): TGTGCCAGCAGCGCCGGACTAGTTCCTGGCGGGGAGCTGTTTTTT.

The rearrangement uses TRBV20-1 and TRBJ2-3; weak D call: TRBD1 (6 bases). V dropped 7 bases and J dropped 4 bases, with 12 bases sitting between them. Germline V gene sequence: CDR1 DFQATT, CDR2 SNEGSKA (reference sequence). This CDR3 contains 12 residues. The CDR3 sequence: CSVQGIADTQYF. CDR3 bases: TGCAGTGTCCAGGGGATCGCAGATACGCAGTATTTT.

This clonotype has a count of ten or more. CDR3 coding DNA: TGCAGTGTTGGGGGCGGGGGGAGCGCGTTTGTAGATACGCAGTATTTT. Translating gives CSVGGGGSAFVDTQYF. The rearrangement uses TRBV20-1 and TRBJ2-3; 8 nucleotides line up with TRBD2. The length of the CDR3 is 16 residues. The V gene end was trimmed by 7 bases and the J gene end by 5 bases; junction bases not matched to a gene: 17. The germline V gene has CDR1 DFQATT and CDR2 SNEGSKA (reference sequence).

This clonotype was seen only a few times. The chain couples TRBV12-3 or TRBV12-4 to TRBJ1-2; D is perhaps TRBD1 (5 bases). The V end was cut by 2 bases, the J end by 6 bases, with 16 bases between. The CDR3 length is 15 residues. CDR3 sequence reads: CASSLTGPNLDGYTF. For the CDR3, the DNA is TGTGCCAGCAGTTTAACGGGACCGAATCTGGATGGCTACACCTTC.

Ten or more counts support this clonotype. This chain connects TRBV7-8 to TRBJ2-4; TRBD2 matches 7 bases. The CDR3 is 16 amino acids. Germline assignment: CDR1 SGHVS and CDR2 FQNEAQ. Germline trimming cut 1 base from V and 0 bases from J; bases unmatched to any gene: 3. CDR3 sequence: CASSLEVAGAKNIQYF. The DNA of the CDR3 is TGTGCCAGCAGCTTAGAGGTAGCGGGAGCCAAAAACATTCAGTACTTC. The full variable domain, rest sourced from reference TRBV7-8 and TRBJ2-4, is GAGVSQSPRYKVAKRGQDVALRCDPISGHVSLFWYQQALGQGPEFLTYFQNEAQLDKSGLPSDRFFAERPEGSVSTLKIQRTQQEDSAVYLCASSLEVAGAKNIQYFGAGTRLSVL.

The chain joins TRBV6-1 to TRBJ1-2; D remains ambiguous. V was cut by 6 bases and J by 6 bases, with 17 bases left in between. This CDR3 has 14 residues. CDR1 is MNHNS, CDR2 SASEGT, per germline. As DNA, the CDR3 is TGTGCCAGCAGCCTAATACGACTGCTACATGGCTACACCTTC. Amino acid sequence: CASSLIRLLHGYTF.

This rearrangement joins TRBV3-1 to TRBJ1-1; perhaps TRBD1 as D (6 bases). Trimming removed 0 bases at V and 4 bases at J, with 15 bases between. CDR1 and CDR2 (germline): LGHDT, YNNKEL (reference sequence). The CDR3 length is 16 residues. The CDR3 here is CASSQEPGARGTEAFF. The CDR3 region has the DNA TGTGCCAGCAGCCAAGAACCGGGGGCTAGGGGCACTGAAGCTTTCTTT.

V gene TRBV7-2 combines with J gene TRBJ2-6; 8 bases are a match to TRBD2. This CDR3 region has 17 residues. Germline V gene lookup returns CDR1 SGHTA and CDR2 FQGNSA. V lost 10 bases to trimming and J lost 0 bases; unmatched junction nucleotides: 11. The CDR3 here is CATRSGGADSGANVLTF. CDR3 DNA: TGTGCCACCCGGTCGGGGGGGGCCGACTCTGGGGCCAACGTCCTGACTTTC.

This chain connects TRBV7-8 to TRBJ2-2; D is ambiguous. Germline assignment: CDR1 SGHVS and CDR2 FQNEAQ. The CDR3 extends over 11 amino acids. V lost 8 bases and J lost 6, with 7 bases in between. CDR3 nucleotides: TGTGCCAGCCGTGTGGCCGGGGAGCTGTTTTTT. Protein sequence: CASRVAGELFF.

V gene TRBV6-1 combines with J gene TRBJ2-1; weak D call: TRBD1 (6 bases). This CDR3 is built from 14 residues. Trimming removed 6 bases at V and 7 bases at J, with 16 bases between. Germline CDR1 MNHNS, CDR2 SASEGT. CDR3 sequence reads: CASRETGLGNEQFF. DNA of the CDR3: TGTGCCAGCAGGGAGACAGGCCTAGGTAATGAGCAGTTCTTC.

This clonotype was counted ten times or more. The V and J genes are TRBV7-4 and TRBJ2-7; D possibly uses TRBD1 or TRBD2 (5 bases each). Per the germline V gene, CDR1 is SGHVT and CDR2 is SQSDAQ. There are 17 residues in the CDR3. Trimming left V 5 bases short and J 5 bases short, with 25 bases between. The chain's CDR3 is CASSRISISGPENEQYF. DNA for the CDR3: TGTGCCAGCAGCCGCATTTCCATCTCGGGGCCAGAGAACGAGCAGTACTTC.

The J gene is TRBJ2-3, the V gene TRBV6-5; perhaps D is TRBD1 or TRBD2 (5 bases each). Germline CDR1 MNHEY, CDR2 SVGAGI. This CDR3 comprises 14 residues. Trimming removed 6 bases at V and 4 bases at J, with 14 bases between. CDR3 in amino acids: CASRRGIGADTQYF. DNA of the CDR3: TGTGCCAGCAGGAGGGGCATTGGGGCAGATACGCAGTATTTT.

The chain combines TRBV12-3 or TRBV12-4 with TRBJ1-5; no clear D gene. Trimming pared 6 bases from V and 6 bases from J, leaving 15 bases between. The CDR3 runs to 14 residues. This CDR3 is CASSFAGFGQPQHF. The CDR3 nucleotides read TGTGCCAGCAGCTTTGCGGGGTTCGGTCAGCCCCAGCATTTT.

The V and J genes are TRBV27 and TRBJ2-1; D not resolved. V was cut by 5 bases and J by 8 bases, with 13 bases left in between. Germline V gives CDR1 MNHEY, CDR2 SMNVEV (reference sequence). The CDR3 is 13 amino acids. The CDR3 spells CASSTLSRDEQFF. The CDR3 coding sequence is TGTGCCAGCAGTACCCTCTCCCGGGATGAGCAGTTCTTC.

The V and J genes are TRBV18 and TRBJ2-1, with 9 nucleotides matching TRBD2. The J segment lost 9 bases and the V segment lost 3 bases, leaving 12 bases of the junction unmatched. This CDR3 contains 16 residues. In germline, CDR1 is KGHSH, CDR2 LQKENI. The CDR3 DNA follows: TGTGCCAGCTCACCCCAGGGGCGGGGGGGCCTCAGTGAGCAGTTCTTC. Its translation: CASSPQGRGGLSEQFF.

The CDR3: CASPAPGEVADTQYF. DNA of the CDR3: TGTGCCAGTCCTGCCCCGGGAGAGGTGGCAGATACGCAGTATTTT. This rearrangement joins TRBV19 to TRBJ2-3; TRBD2 might be the D (6 bases). The length of the CDR3 is 15 residues. Trimming pared 8 bases from V and 4 bases from J, leaving 19 bases between. Germline V gives CDR1 LNHDA, CDR2 SQIVND (reference sequence).